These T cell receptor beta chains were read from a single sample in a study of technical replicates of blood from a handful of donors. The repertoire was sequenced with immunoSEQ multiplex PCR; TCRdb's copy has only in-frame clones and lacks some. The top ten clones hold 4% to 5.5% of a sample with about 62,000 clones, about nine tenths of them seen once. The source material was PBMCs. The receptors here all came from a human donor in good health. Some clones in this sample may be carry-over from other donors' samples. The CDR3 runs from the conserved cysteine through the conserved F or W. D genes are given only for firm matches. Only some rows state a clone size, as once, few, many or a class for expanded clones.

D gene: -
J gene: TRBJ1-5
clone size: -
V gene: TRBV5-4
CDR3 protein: CASSLSPSDQPQHF
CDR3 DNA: TGTGCCAGCAGCTTATCCCCATCGGATCAGCCCCAGCATTTT

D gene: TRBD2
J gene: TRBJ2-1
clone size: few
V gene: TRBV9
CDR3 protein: CASSVGVAGEYNEQFF
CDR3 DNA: TGTGCCAGCAGCGTAGGAGTAGCGGGTGAATACAATGAGCAGTTCTTC

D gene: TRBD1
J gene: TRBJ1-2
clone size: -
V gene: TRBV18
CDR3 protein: CASSLGQDYGYTF
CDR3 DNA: TGTGCCAGCTCACTCGGACAGGACTATGGCTACACCTTC

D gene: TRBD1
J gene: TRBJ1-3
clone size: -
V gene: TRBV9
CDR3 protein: CASSVTTGYSGNTIYF
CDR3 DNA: TGTGCCAGCAGCGTTACGACAGGGTACTCTGGAAACACCATATATTTT

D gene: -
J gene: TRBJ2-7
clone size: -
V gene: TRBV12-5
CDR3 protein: CASGLVNGEKYNSYEQYF
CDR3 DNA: TGTGCTAGTGGTTTGGTTAATGGGGAGAAGTACAACTCCTACGAGCAGTACTTC

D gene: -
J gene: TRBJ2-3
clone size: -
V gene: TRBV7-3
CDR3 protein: CASGRLVGDTQYF
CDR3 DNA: TGTGCCAGCGGCCGACTAGTTGGGGATACGCAGTATTTT

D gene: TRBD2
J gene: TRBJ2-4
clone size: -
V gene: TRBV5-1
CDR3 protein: CASSSGLAGMKNIQYF
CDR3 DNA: TGCGCCAGCAGCTCGGGACTAGCGGGGATGAAAAACATTCAGTACTTC

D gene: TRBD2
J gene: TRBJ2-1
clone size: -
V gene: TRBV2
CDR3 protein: CASSELASGGNGEQFF
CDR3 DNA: TGTGCCAGCAGTGAACTCGCTAGCGGGGGGAACGGGGAGCAGTTCTTC

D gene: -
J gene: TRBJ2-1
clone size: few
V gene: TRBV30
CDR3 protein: CAIDTSYSYNEQFF
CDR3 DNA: TGTGCTATAGATACTAGCTACTCCTACAATGAGCAGTTCTTC

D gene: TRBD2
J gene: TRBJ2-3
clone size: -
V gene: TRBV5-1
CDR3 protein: CASSLTSGRADTQYF
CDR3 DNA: TGCGCCAGCAGCTTGACTAGCGGGAGGGCAGATACGCAGTATTTT

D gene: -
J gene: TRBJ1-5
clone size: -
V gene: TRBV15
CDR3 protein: CATSIRQGNQPQHF
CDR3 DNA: TGTGCCACCAGCATAAGACAGGGCAATCAGCCCCAGCATTTT

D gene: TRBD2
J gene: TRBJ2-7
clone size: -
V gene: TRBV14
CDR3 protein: CASSQRRGGVNEQYF
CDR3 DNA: TGTGCCAGCAGCCAACGACGGGGGGGGGTCAACGAGCAGTACTTC

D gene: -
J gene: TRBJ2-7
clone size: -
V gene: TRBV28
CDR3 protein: CASSQGQKQYF
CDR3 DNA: TGTGCCAGCAGTCAAGGACAGAAGCAGTACTTC

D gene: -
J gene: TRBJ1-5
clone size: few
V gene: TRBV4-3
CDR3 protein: CASSGRLNQPQHF
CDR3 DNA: TGCGCCAGCAGTGGGCGTCTCAATCAGCCCCAGCATTTT

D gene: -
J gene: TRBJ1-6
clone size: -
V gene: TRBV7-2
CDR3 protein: CASSPRPTQSSPLHF
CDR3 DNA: TGTGCCAGCAGCCCCCGCCCGACTCAAAGTTCACCCCTCCACTTT

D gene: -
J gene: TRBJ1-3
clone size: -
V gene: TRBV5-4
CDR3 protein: CASSLDSGNTIYF
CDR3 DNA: TGTGCCAGCAGCTTGGACAGTGGAAACACCATATATTTT

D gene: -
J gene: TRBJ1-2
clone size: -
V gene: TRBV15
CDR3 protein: CATSRDASDYGYTF
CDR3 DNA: TGTGCCACCAGCAGAGATGCGTCCGATTATGGCTACACCTTC

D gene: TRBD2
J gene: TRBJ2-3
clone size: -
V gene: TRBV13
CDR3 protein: CASSPRSGGRTDTQYF
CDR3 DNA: TGTGCCAGCAGCCCCCGTTCCGGGGGGAGGACAGATACGCAGTATTTT

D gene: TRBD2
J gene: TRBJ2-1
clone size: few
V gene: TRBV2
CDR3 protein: CASRTTSGSNNEQFF
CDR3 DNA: TGTGCCAGCAGAACTACTAGCGGGAGTAACAATGAGCAGTTCTTC

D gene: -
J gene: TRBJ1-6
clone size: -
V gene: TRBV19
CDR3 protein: CASSIQPSRAPLHF
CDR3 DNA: TGTGCCAGTAGTATTCAGCCGAGCAGGGCACCCCTCCACTTT

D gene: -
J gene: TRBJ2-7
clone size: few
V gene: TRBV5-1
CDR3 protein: CASSQDSPLGEQYF
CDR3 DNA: TGCGCCAGCAGCCAGGACAGCCCATTGGGGGAGCAGTACTTC

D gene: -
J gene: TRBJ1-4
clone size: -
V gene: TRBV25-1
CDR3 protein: CASSEYGGVEKLFF
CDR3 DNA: TGTGCCAGCAGTGAATATGGGGGCGTGGAAAAACTGTTTTTT

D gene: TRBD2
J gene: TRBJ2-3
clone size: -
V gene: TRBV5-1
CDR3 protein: CASSLWASGGRSTDTQYF
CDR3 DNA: TGCGCCAGCAGCCTGTGGGCTAGCGGGGGGCGAAGCACAGATACGCAGTATTTT